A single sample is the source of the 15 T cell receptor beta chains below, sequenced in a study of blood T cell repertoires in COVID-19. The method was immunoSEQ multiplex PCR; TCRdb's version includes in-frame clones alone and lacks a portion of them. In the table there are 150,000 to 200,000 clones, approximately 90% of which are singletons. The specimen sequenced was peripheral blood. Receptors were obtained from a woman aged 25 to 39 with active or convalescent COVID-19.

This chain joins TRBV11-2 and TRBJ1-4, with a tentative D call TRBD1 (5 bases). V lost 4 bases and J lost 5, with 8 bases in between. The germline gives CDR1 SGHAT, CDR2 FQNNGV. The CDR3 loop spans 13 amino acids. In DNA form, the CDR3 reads TGTGCCAGCAGCTCAGGGTTGAATGAAAAACTGTTTTTT. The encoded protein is CASSSGLNEKLFF. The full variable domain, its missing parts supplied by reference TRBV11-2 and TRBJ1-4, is EAGVAQSPRYKIIEKRQSVAFWCNPISGHATLYWYQQILGQGPKLLIQFQNNGVVDDSQLPKDRFSAERLKGVDSTLKIQPAKLEDSAVYLCASSSGLNEKLFFGSGTQLSVL.

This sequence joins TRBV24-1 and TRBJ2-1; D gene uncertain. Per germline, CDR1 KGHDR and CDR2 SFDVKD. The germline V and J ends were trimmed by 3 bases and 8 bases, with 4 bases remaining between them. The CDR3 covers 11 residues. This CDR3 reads CATSDRDEQFF. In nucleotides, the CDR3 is TGTGCCACCAGTGATCGGGATGAGCAGTTCTTC.

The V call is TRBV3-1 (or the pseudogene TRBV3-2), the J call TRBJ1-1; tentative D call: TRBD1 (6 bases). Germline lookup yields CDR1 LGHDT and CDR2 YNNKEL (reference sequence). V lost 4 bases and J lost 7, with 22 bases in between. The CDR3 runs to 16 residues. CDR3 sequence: CASSLRGIGGTREAFF. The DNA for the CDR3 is TGTGCCAGCAGCCTAAGGGGCATAGGGGGAACACGTGAAGCTTTCTTT.

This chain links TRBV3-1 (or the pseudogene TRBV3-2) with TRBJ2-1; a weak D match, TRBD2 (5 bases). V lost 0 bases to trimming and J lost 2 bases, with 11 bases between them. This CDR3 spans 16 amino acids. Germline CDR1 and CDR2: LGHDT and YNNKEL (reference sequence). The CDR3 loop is CASSQDWRAPYNEQFF. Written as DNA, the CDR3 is TGTGCCAGCAGCCAAGATTGGCGGGCACCCTACAATGAGCAGTTCTTC.

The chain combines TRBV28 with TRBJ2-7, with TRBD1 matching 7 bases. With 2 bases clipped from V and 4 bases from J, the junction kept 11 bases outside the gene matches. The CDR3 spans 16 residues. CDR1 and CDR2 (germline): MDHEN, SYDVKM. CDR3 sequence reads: CASSLRPGTDFYEQYF. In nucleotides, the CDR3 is TGTGCCAGCAGTTTAAGACCCGGGACAGACTTTTACGAGCAGTACTTC.

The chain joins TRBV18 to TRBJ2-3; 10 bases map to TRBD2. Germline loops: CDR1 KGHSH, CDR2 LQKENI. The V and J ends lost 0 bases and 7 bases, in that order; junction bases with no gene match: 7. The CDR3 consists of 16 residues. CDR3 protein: CASSPPGSGGINTQYF. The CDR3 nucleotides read TGTGCCAGCTCACCACCGGGTAGCGGGGGGATAAATACGCAGTATTTT.

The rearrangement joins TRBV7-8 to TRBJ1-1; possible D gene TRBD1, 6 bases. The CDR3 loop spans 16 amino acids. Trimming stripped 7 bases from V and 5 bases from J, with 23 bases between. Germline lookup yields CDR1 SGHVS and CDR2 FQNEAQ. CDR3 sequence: CASTRISGGLGTEAFF. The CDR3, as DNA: TGTGCCAGCACCCGCATATCGGGGGGGCTGGGGACTGAAGCTTTCTTT.

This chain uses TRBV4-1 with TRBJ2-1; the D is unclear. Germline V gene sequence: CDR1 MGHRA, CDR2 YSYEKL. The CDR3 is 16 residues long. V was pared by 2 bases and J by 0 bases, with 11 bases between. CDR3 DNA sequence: TGCGCCAGCAGCCAACTTGACATCATCTCCTACAATGAGCAGTTCTTC. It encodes CASSQLDIISYNEQFF.

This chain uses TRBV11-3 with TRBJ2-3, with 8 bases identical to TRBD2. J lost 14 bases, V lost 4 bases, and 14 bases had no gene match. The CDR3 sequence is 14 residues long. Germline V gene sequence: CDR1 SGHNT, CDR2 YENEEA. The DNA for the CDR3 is TGTGCCAGCAGCTCAGACCATAGCGGGGCCGGGGGGTATTTT. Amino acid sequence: CASSSDHSGAGGYF.

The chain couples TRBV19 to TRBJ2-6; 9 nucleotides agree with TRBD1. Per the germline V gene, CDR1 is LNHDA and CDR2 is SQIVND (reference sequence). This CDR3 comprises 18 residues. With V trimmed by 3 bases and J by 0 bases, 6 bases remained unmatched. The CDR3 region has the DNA TGTGCCAGTAGTATTGGGACAGGGCGGTCCTCTGGGGCCAACGTCCTGACTTTC. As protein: CASSIGTGRSSGANVLTF.

CDR3 DNA sequence: TGTGCCAGCAGTGAACTAGCGGGGGGGAGCTCCTACAATGAGCAGTTCTTC. Amino acids: CASSELAGGSSYNEQFF. The V gene is TRBV2, the J gene TRBJ2-1, with 12 bases identical to TRBD2. The junction had 2 bases not matched to a gene; V was cut back by 2 bases and J by 0 bases. This CDR3 has 17 residues. The germline gives CDR1 SNHLY, CDR2 FYNNEI.

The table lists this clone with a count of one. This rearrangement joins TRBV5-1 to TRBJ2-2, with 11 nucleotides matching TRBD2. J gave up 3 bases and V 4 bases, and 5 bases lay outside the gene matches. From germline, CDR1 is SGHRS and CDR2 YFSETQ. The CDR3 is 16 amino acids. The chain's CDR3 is CASSPLAGDYTGELFF. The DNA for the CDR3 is TGCGCCAGCAGCCCACTAGCGGGAGACTACACCGGGGAGCTGTTTTTT. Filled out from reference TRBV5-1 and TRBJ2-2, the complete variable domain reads KAGVTQTPRYLIKTRGQQVTLSCSPISGHRSVSWYQQTPGQGLQFLFEYFSETQRNKGNFPGRFSGRQFSNSRSEMNVSTLELGDSALYLCASSPLAGDYTGELFFGEGSRLTVL.

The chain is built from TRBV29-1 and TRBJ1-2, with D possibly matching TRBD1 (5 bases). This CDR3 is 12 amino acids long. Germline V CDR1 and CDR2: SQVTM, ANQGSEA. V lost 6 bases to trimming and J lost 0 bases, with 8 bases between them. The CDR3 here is CSVPGPNYGYTF. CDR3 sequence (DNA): TGCAGCGTCCCAGGGCCTAACTATGGCTACACCTTC.

This CDR3 reads CASSNRDRCHYGYTF. The CDR3 region has the DNA TGTGCCAGCAGCAACCGGGACAGGTGTCACTATGGCTACACCTTC. V and J are TRBV11-1 and TRBJ1-2; TRBD1 aligns across 8 bases. Germline assignment: CDR1 SGHAT and CDR2 FQDESV (reference sequence). The CDR3 extends over 15 amino acids. Losses at the gene ends were 5 bases for V and 3 bases for J; bases not matched to a gene: 8.

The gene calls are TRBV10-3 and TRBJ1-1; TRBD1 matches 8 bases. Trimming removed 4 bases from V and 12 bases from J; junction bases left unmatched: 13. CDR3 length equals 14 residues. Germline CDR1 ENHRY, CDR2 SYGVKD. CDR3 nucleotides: TGTGCCATCAGTGGGAATATAGGACAGGGAACGACTTTCTTT. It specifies CAISGNIGQGTTFF.